These T cell receptor beta chains were read from a single sample in a study of radiotherapy plus CTLA-4 blockade in lung cancer. The data were produced by immunoSEQ multiplex PCR, yet TCRdb's version contains in-frame clones alone and is incomplete. The sample includes about 93,000 clones, 80% to 90% of them seen just once. The sequencing here drew on peripheral blood, taken from a patient treated with radiotherapy plus ipilimumab. The receptors stem from a human donor with non-small cell lung cancer that progressed on radiotherapy plus ipilimumab. The CDR3 runs from the conserved cysteine through the conserved F or W. The D gene is left open where the match is weak. Size is omitted from some rows. Given values are once, few, many or a class for expanded clones.

V gene,D gene,CDR3 length,J gene,clone size,CDR3 DNA,CDR3 protein
TRBV6-6,NA,14,TRBJ2-3,NA,TGTGCCAGCACCATCGGGGGTCGGTTAGATACGCAGTATTTT,CASTIGGRLDTQYF
TRBV4-1,NA,17,TRBJ1-1,NA,TGCGCCAGCAGCCCCCCCGGTGGGGGGCGTCTGAACACTGAAGCTTTCTTT,CASSPPGGGRLNTEAFF
TRBV5-4,TRBD1,15,TRBJ2-2,NA,TGTGCCAGCAGCTTGGGGACAGGAAACACCGGGGAGCTGTTTTTT,CASSLGTGNTGELFF
TRBV7-8,TRBD2,14,TRBJ2-1,NA,TGTGCCAGCAGCCTTAGCGGGAGAATGGCAGCCCAGTTCTTC,CASSLSGRMAAQFF
TRBV10-2,NA,14,TRBJ2-1,NA,TGCGCCAGCAACAGCGGCTCTTCCTACAATGAGCAGTTCTTC,CASNSGSSYNEQFF
TRBV7-2,TRBD2,16,TRBJ2-2,NA,TGTGCCAGCAGCTCGATAGCGGGAGTGTTGACCGGGGAGCTGTTTTTT,CASSSIAGVLTGELFF
TRBV6-5,NA,14,TRBJ1-2,NA,TGTGCCAGCAGTTACTCGGGTGGGGGCTATGGCTACACCTTC,CASSYSGGGYGYTF
TRBV11-2,TRBD2,16,TRBJ2-1,NA,TGTGCCAGCAGCCGGGGACTAGCGGGAGAGTCCGATGAGCAGTTCTTC,CASSRGLAGESDEQFF
TRBV2,TRBD2,17,TRBJ2-7,NA,TGTGCCAGCAGGGGAGGGACTAGCGGGCCAAGCTCCTACGAGCAGTACTTC,CASRGGTSGPSSYEQYF
TRBV27,NA,13,TRBJ1-2,NA,TGTGCCAGCAGTTTGAGGGGGGGTTATGGCTACACCTTC,CASSLRGGYGYTF
TRBV6-1,TRBD2,14,TRBJ2-3,NA,TGTGCTAGCAGCGGGAGGGCGGTGGCAGATACGCAGTATTTT,CASSGRAVADTQYF
TRBV20-1,NA,11,TRBJ2-1,NA,TGCAGTGCCCTAGTCTACAATGAGCAGTTCTTC,CSALVYNEQFF
TRBV18,NA,12,TRBJ2-3,NA,TGTGCCAGCTCACCACTAGCAGATACGCAGTATTTT,CASSPLADTQYF
TRBV6-5,TRBD1,14,TRBJ2-1,NA,TGTGCCAGCAGACGGGGACAGGGGGGCAATGAGCAGTTCTTC,CASRRGQGGNEQFF
TRBV30,NA,12,TRBJ2-3,NA,TGTGCCTGGAGTGTATGGGCAGATACGCAGTATTTT,CAWSVWADTQYF
TRBV5-8,NA,14,TRBJ1-1,NA,TGTGCCAGCAGCCGATACAGGGCGAACACTGAAGCTTTCTTT,CASSRYRANTEAFF
TRBV6-1,NA,12,TRBJ2-7,NA,TGTGCCAGCAGTGAATTAGGCCGTACCCAGTACTTC,CASSELGRTQYF
TRBV27,NA,17,TRBJ1-1,NA,TGTGCCAGCAGTTCCCGACAGATAGAAAGAAGCCGCACTGAAGCTTTCTTT,CASSSRQIERSRTEAFF
TRBV28,TRBD2,18,TRBJ2-7,NA,TGTGCCAGCAGCAGAATTCCCGGGACTAGCGGGGGGACCTACGAGCAGTACTTC,CASSRIPGTSGGTYEQYF
TRBV5-1,TRBD1,17,TRBJ1-2,NA,TGCGCCAGCAGCTCCAACCGGGACAGGGGTTTTCGCTATGGCTACACCTTC,CASSSNRDRGFRYGYTF
TRBV19,NA,14,TRBJ2-2,once,TGTGCCAGTAGTCGCGGACAGTTCACCGGGGAGCTGTTTTTT,CASSRGQFTGELFF
TRBV7-9,TRBD2,15,TRBJ2-1,NA,TGTGCCAGCAGCATGGGACTAGCGGGCCTAAATGAGCAGTTCTTC,CASSMGLAGLNEQFF
TRBV11-2,NA,13,TRBJ2-5,NA,TGTGCCAGCAGCTTAGGGCGCGTAGAGACCCAGTACTTC,CASSLGRVETQYF
TRBV5-4,TRBD1,13,TRBJ2-1,NA,TGTGCCAGCAGCCGGACAGGGAGTTTCGAGCAGTTCTTC,CASSRTGSFEQFF
TRBV19,TRBD1,14,TRBJ1-1,NA,TGTGCCAGTACAAAGGACAGGGGGAGTACTGAAGCTTTCTTT,CASTKDRGSTEAFF
TRBV14,NA,15,TRBJ2-1,NA,TGTGCCAGCAGCCGTTTAGGCGGCTCCTACAATGAGCAGTTCTTC,CASSRLGGSYNEQFF
TRBV2,NA,16,TRBJ2-7,NA,TGTGCCAGCAGTGAATTAGGAGGGACACCCCTTTGGGAGCAGTACTTC,CASSELGGTPLWEQYF
TRBV9,NA,16,TRBJ1-4,NA,TGTGCCAGCACCGTCACTCCGGACGGTGAAAATGAAAAACTGTTTTTT,CASTVTPDGENEKLFF
TRBV7-2,NA,11,TRBJ2-1,NA,TGTGCCAGCAGACCTTGGGATGAGCAGTTCTTC,CASRPWDEQFF
TRBV27,TRBD2,15,TRBJ2-1,NA,TGTGCCAGCAACAAACCGGGACTACCTTTCAATGAGCAGTTCTTC,CASNKPGLPFNEQFF
TRBV29-1,NA,10,TRBJ2-4,NA,TGCAGCGGCACGTGTCCGTGTTGGTACTTC,CSGTCPCWYF
TRBV29-1,TRBD1,13,TRBJ1-2,NA,TGCAGCGTTTATACAGGGGGCGCGTGGGGCTACACCTTC,CSVYTGGAWGYTF
TRBV5-1,TRBD2,15,TRBJ2-1,NA,TGCGCCAGCAGCTTTCTAGCGGGAGCCTACAATGAGCAGTTCTTC,CASSFLAGAYNEQFF
TRBV13,NA,16,TRBJ2-1,NA,TGTGCCAGCAGCTTAGTTGGTAACACCTTCTACAATGAGCAGTTCTTC,CASSLVGNTFYNEQFF
TRBV4-2,NA,14,TRBJ2-1,NA,TGTGCCAGCAGCCAAGTGCGGGGACTCCAGAAGGAGTTCTTC,CASSQVRGLQKEFF
TRBV5-1,TRBD2,18,TRBJ2-1,NA,TGCGCCAGCCGTAAGAACCCCCCCCTAGCGGGAGCCGGGAATGAGCAGTTCTTC,CASRKNPPLAGAGNEQFF
TRBV5-4,NA,11,TRBJ2-7,medium-sized,TGTGCCAGCAGCCAAGGCTACGAGCAGTACTTC,CASSQGYEQYF
TRBV5-1,NA,11,TRBJ2-7,once,TGCGCCAGCAGCGACACCTACGAGCAGTACTTC,CASSDTYEQYF
TRBV18,NA,13,TRBJ2-1,NA,TGTGCCAGCTCACCCGGCTTATACAATGAGCAGTTCTTC,CASSPGLYNEQFF
TRBV7-3,NA,13,TRBJ2-3,NA,TGTGCCAGCAGCTTACCCCCTGCAGATACGCAGTATTTT,CASSLPPADTQYF
TRBV5-4,NA,13,TRBJ2-7,NA,TGTGCCAGCAGCTTGGAGCCGAACTACGAGCAGTACTTC,CASSLEPNYEQYF